This T cell receptor beta chain is drawn from a study of T cells after yellow fever vaccination. This clonotype has a count of ten or more. MiXCR was run by TCRdb on the 5' RACE reads, yielding one entry per CDR3 protein. The sample holds 25,000 to 30,000 distinct CDR3 sequences, about 4.7% seen once. The V and J ends lost 4 bases and 3 bases, in that order; junction bases with no gene match: 18. CDR1 LGHNA and CDR2 YNFKEQ come from the germline V gene. This CDR3 spans 19 amino acids. The chain recombines TRBV4-2 with TRBJ2-7; 10 bases align to TRBD2. The sample was CD8+ T cells sorted from PBMCs, taken 10 days after the yellow fever booster vaccination. This clonotype was sampled from a man aged 25 to 40 who received the YFV17D yellow fever vaccine. The CDR3 DNA reads TGTGCCAGCAGCCTCGCTGGAACTAGCGGGAAGGGTCGTGACTACGAGCAGTACTTC. It specifies CASSLAGTSGKGRDYEQYF.